This T cell receptor (beta chain) was observed in a study of blood T cells in healthy people across ages. Study-level points and caveats: Changes seen in expanded clonotypes were possibly confounded by donor CMV status left unknown.

Note on this clonotype: Its antigen is undetermined. A read error may produce the germline difference seen at one junction end.

The authors isolated at least 7 million PBMCs per sample. Through a sample-barcoded 5' primer and a J-beta primer mix, a second PCR was run for 7 to 11 cycles. Every cDNA was tagged by a template-switch adaptor with 12 random nucleotides. MiXCR was run by TCRdb on the 5' RACE reads, yielding one entry per CDR3 protein. The sample gives around 870,000 distinct CDR3 sequences, about 28% of which show up once; 17% is in the top ten. Germline CDR1 and CDR2: MDHEN and SYDVKM. The CDR3 runs to 15 residues. This TCR was recovered from a woman older than 75 in good health. This sequence joins TRBV28 and TRBJ2-4; 9 positions agree with TRBD2. The DNA end is a closer match to TRBJ2-7, so the J assignment may be wrong. The sample taken for sequencing was blood. This CDR3 is CTSSPTSGGSYEQYF. The CDR3 DNA reads as TGTACCAGCAGCCCGACCAGCGGGGGGTCCTACGAGCAGTACTTC.